This TCR beta chain was captured in a study of T cell changes during pregnancy in multiple sclerosis. Repertoires were generated with immunoSEQ multiplex PCR, while TCRdb's copy carries only in-frame clones and drops some. The profile shows about 12,000 clones, 70% to 90% of them singletons. Germline trimming cut 4 bases from V and 7 bases from J; bases unmatched to any gene: 14. Per germline, CDR1 SGHTS and CDR2 YDEGEE. This CDR3 spans 16 amino acids. The sequencing used CD8+ T cells from peripheral blood mononuclear cells, collected in the second trimester of pregnancy. V is TRBV5-8 and J is TRBJ2-1; the match to TRBD2 covers 7 bases. This clonotype originated in a female donor in good health, enrolled as a control in a pregnancy study. The CDR3 DNA reads TGTGCCAGCAGCGTGGGTCCTAGCGGATTGGGGAATGAGCAGTTCTTC. This encodes CASSVGPSGLGNEQFF. The variable domain in full, completed from reference TRBV5-8 and TRBJ2-1, reads EAGVTQSPTHLIKTRGQQATLRCSPISGHTSVYWYQQALGLGLQFLLWYDEGEERNRGNFPPRFSGRQFPNYSSELNVNALELEDSALYLCASSVGPSGLGNEQFFGPGTRLTVL.